This TCR beta chain came from a study of blood T cell repertoires in COVID-19 (dated by TCRdb to 2018 to 2021). Study-wide context: The collaborator samples originated in the United States, Italy and Spain and spanned the acute and convalescent phases of COVID-19. Samples came from the ongoing ImmuneRACE study (first 160 participants) plus 1,254 subjects from 6 global collaborators. Sample metadata almost always included a de-identified subject ID, COVID-19 status, age in years and sex. Where available, HLA class I and class II types were obtained from metadata supplied by the sample provider rather than from assay-based typing. Deeply sampled blood TCRbeta repertoires from subjects exposed to, actively infected with, or recovered from COVID-19 were included in the dataset. A freely available public database, intended as a resource for researchers studying the immune response to SARS-CoV-2, is where the repertoires were released. The material from the prospective study consisted of cDNA or gDNA derived from T cells, B-cell-depleted T cells, or PBMCs.

The immunoSEQ Assay, a bias-controlled multiplex PCR, was used to amplify TCRbeta CDR3 regions from genomic DNA. As for the authors' bioinformatics: Within the assay, amplification of reference gene primers was used to estimate how many nucleated cells each sample contained. To quantify the absolute abundance of each unique TCRbeta CDR3 rearrangement, sequence reads were collapsed and filtered. For each sample, productive Simpson clonality was calculated as the square root of Simpson's diversity index over productive rearrangements. The table comes from immuneACCESS by way of TCRdb, which keeps in-frame sequences with V and J called. Part of the clones is missing from these tables; in studies checked, under half for an unresolved V gene and the rest for unknown reasons. The V and J calls and clone size come from that table; D and trimming were worked out from the DNA. The sample data list a few hundred thousand clones, and approximately 90% of these were observed just once. The ten biggest clones cover 9.5% of the sample.

In the prospective study, participants were about 18 to 90 years old, resided in about two dozen geographic areas of the United States, and were enrolled through a virtual design. In the prospective study, cohorts were assigned on the basis of participant-reported clinical history obtained from a screening survey and a study questionnaire. Recovered participants in ImmuneRACE Cohort 3 were defined as having two consecutive negative NP/OP PCR tests, clearance from a healthcare professional, or resolution of symptoms. In the prospective study, whole blood, serum and a nasopharyngeal or oropharyngeal swab were collected from each participant by mobile phlebotomists. Additional blood draws and questionnaires over an approximately two-month period could optionally be provided by prospective study participants. Prospective study blood samples were shipped either frozen or at room temperature before DNA extraction.

What the work shows at the level of the full study, not this receptor alone: How much clinical and demographic metadata was included differed by source and by participant, and the metadata was provided uncurated.

Trimming leaves V shorter by 5 bases and J shorter by 5 bases, with the junction holding 5 bases beyond the gene matches. The CDR3 sequence holds 16 residues, the cysteine and phenylalanine included. Here the CDR3 DNA is all that survives: 48 bases in frame from base 1. The germline V gene encodes CDR1 MNHEY and CDR2 SMNVEV (reference sequence). With regard to this clone: This clone's antigen is unknown. No qualities accompany the bases; no much larger clone lies one base away.

The sequence came from a woman between 40 and 50 years old who had recovered from COVID-19. Source material: PBMCs or T cells enriched from blood (not recorded which). The rearranged chain carries TRBV27 and TRBJ2-1, and TRBD2 matches 14 of the central bases. The CDR3 amino acid sequence is: CASSAGTSGRNNEQFF. In nucleotide form, the sequence is TGTGCCAGCAGTGCCGGGACTAGCGGGAGAAACAATGAGCAGTTCTTC.